These 11 T cell receptor beta chains came from one sample sequenced in a study of T cell repertoires in cytomegalovirus infection (dated by TCRdb to the late 2010s). This specimen's treatment or condition label, interpreted: in vitro stimulation with specific CMV peptide epitopes to enrich CMV-specific T cells. TCRdb names Illumina HiSeq 1500 as the instrument used. The public reads were run again by TCRdb, first through fastp at Q25 and then through MiXCR, and only productive beta chains were kept. When rows share a CDR3 protein, they turn into one entry using the most common DNA and genes. The sample table contains about 500,000 distinct CDR3 sequences; only one count was recorded for around a third of them. The ten largest make up 15% to 20% of the sample. Antigen specificity for these receptors is unknown. The material was cultured PBMCs, obtained from culture after CMV antigen stimulation. These receptors were taken from a human donor in good health (CMV status not recorded). Some clones in this sample may be carry-over from other donors' samples.

In this sample, this clonotype turned up once. V and J are TRBV24-1 and TRBJ1-2, with 10 nucleotides matching TRBD1. The V gene's germline CDR1 is KGHDR and CDR2 SFDVKD. The CDR3 has 17 amino acids. The V segment lost 4 bases and the J segment 2 bases; nucleotides outside the gene matches: 9. The CDR3 DNA reads as TGTGCCACCAGTGACTCGGACAGGGGGATGATGAACTATGGCTACACCTTC. This sequence encodes CATSDSDRGMMNYGYTF.

The chain links TRBV28 to TRBJ2-1, with 7 bases lining up with TRBD1. CDR3 size: 15 residues. V gave up 6 bases and J gave up 8 bases; unmatched junction bases: 13. Germline CDR1 and CDR2: MDHEN and SYDVKM. The CDR3: CASRFEGALRDEQFF. Written as DNA, the CDR3 is TGTGCCAGCAGGTTCGAGGGGGCGCTTAGGGATGAGCAGTTCTTC.

The chain combines TRBV7-8 with TRBJ2-2, with TRBD2 identical over 14 bases. V lost 5 bases to trimming and J lost 5 bases; unmatched junction nucleotides: 19. This CDR3 comprises 21 residues. Germline CDR1 reads SGHVS; CDR2 reads FQNEAQ. CDR3 in amino acids: CASSPIGLAGGRLWGTGELFF. The CDR3 coding sequence is TGTGCCAGCAGCCCTATCGGACTAGCGGGAGGACGACTTTGGGGAACCGGGGAGCTGTTTTTT. The entire variable domain, with the rest obtained from reference TRBV7-8 and TRBJ2-2, is as follows: GAGVSQSPRYKVAKRGQDVALRCDPISGHVSLFWYQQALGQGPEFLTYFQNEAQLDKSGLPSDRFFAERPEGSVSTLKIQRTQQEDSAVYLCASSPIGLAGGRLWGTGELFFGEGSRLTVL.

The chain joins TRBV9 to TRBJ1-4, with TRBD1 identical over 9 bases. This CDR3 is built from 16 residues. Trimming cost V 0 bases and J 6 bases; bases outside gene matches: 6. Germline V gives CDR1 SGDLS, CDR2 YYNGEE. This chain's CDR3 is CASSVGPGQGDEKLFF. The CDR3 DNA reads as TGTGCCAGCAGCGTAGGGCCGGGACAGGGAGATGAAAAACTGTTTTTT.

The V and J genes are TRBV7-4 and TRBJ1-3; TRBD1 matches at 7 bases. This CDR3 contains 16 residues. Looked up from germline, CDR1 is SGHVT and CDR2 is SQSDAQ. The V segment lost 4 bases and the J segment 0 bases; nucleotides outside the gene matches: 6. CDR3 amino acids: CASSSGTAFSGNTIYF. CDR3 DNA: TGTGCCAGCAGCTCCGGGACAGCCTTCTCTGGAAACACCATATATTTT.

The V and J genes are TRBV29-1 and TRBJ2-5, with unresolved D. Trimming left V 8 bases short and J 4 bases short, with 8 bases between. This CDR3 region has 10 residues. Germline values: CDR1 SQVTM, CDR2 ANQGSEA. The CDR3 reads CSCSGETQYF. The CDR3 nucleotides are TGCAGCTGCTCAGGAGAGACCCAGTACTTC. The entire variable domain, with the rest obtained from reference TRBV29-1 and TRBJ2-5, is as follows: SAVISQKPSRDICQRGTSLTIQCQVDSQVTMMFWYRQQPGQSLTLIATANQGSEATYESGFVIDKFPISRPNLTFSTLTVSNMSPEDSSIYLCSCSGETQYFGPGTRLLVL.

This clonotype has just one count. The chain employs TRBV19 and TRBJ2-3; D unclear. Germline assignment: CDR1 LNHDA and CDR2 SQIVND (reference sequence). With 2 bases removed from V and 6 bases from J, the gap between germline ends came to 15 bases. This CDR3 region has 15 residues. Here the CDR3 reads CASSISGGLVDTQYF. Written as DNA, the CDR3 is TGTGCCAGTAGTATATCCGGTGGTTTGGTGGATACGCAGTATTTT.

The sample holds a few counts of this clonotype. The rearrangement joins TRBV6-2 or TRBV6-3 to TRBJ2-6; 10 positions match TRBD1. The germline V gene has CDR1 MNHEY and CDR2 SVGEGT. This CDR3 is built from 17 residues. The ends lost 6 bases at V and 4 bases at J; junction bases unmatched: 9. CDR3 DNA: TGTGCCAGCAGACCGGGACAGGGGAGATTCGGGGCCAACGTCCTGACTTTC. It yields the protein CASRPGQGRFGANVLTF.

The genes are TRBV20-1 and TRBJ1-5, with TRBD1 matching 10 bases. The CDR3 is made up of 18 amino acids. Germline trimming cut 1 base from V and 4 bases from J; bases unmatched to any gene: 13. Germline V gene lookup returns CDR1 DFQATT and CDR2 SNEGSKA (reference sequence). CDR3 sequence (DNA): TGCAGTGCTAGAGTAGTGGGGACCGGGACAGGGGCAAATCAGCCCCAGCATTTT. Translation: CSARVVGTGTGANQPQHF.

The V gene is TRBV6-1, the J gene TRBJ2-7; 7 nucleotides match TRBD1. The length of the CDR3 is 16 residues. Per germline, CDR1 MNHNS and CDR2 SASEGT. V lost 6 bases, J lost 4 bases, and 15 bases stayed unmatched. The CDR3 sequence is CASSPLKVQGLYEQYV. The CDR3 nucleotides are TGTGCCAGCAGCCCCCTAAAGGTACAGGGGCTATACGAGCAGTACGTC.

As concerns this clonotype: Because the CDR3 is missing its conserved closing phenylalanine or tryptophan, this is likely a read error. This chain uses TRBV27 with TRBJ1-1; 8 positions match TRBD1. Per germline, CDR1 MNHEY and CDR2 SMNVEV (reference sequence). Unmatched junction bases numbered 6, after V lost 6 bases and J lost 3 bases. The CDR3 extends over 14 amino acids. As DNA, the CDR3 is TGTGCCAGCAGCCTGACAGGGGCGGACACTGAAGCTTTCCTT. It codes for CASSLTGADTEAFL.